This entry concerns a single T cell receptor beta chain. The sample is drawn from a study of blood T cell repertoires in COVID-19. Study-wide background: The United States, Italy and Spain supplied acute and convalescent COVID-19 samples. Sample material is recorded as cDNA or gDNA derived from T cells, B-cell-depleted T cells, or PBMCs.

In the source study's methods: Counts of nucleated cells, estimated from reference gene primer amplification, were obtained. Libraries were prepared by immunoSEQ multiplex PCR; TCRdb keeps only in-frame clonotypes and omits some of them. For V, J and clone size, that table is used; D and trimming come from the DNA. Of about 240,000 clones in the sample, approximately 78% were seen once. The source material was peripheral blood. The origin of this receptor is a woman aged 55 to 70 with active or convalescent COVID-19.

Here the CDR3 reads CASSERVKRGTEAFF. CDR3 sequence (DNA): TGTGCCAGCAGTGAACGGGTCAAGCGAGGCACTGAAGCTTTCTTT. The rearrangement joins TRBV2 to TRBJ1-1; D gene unclear. There are 15 residues in the CDR3. Germline V gene data show CDR1 as SNHLY and CDR2 as FYNNEI. V was trimmed by 2 bases and J by 4 bases, leaving 14 bases between them.